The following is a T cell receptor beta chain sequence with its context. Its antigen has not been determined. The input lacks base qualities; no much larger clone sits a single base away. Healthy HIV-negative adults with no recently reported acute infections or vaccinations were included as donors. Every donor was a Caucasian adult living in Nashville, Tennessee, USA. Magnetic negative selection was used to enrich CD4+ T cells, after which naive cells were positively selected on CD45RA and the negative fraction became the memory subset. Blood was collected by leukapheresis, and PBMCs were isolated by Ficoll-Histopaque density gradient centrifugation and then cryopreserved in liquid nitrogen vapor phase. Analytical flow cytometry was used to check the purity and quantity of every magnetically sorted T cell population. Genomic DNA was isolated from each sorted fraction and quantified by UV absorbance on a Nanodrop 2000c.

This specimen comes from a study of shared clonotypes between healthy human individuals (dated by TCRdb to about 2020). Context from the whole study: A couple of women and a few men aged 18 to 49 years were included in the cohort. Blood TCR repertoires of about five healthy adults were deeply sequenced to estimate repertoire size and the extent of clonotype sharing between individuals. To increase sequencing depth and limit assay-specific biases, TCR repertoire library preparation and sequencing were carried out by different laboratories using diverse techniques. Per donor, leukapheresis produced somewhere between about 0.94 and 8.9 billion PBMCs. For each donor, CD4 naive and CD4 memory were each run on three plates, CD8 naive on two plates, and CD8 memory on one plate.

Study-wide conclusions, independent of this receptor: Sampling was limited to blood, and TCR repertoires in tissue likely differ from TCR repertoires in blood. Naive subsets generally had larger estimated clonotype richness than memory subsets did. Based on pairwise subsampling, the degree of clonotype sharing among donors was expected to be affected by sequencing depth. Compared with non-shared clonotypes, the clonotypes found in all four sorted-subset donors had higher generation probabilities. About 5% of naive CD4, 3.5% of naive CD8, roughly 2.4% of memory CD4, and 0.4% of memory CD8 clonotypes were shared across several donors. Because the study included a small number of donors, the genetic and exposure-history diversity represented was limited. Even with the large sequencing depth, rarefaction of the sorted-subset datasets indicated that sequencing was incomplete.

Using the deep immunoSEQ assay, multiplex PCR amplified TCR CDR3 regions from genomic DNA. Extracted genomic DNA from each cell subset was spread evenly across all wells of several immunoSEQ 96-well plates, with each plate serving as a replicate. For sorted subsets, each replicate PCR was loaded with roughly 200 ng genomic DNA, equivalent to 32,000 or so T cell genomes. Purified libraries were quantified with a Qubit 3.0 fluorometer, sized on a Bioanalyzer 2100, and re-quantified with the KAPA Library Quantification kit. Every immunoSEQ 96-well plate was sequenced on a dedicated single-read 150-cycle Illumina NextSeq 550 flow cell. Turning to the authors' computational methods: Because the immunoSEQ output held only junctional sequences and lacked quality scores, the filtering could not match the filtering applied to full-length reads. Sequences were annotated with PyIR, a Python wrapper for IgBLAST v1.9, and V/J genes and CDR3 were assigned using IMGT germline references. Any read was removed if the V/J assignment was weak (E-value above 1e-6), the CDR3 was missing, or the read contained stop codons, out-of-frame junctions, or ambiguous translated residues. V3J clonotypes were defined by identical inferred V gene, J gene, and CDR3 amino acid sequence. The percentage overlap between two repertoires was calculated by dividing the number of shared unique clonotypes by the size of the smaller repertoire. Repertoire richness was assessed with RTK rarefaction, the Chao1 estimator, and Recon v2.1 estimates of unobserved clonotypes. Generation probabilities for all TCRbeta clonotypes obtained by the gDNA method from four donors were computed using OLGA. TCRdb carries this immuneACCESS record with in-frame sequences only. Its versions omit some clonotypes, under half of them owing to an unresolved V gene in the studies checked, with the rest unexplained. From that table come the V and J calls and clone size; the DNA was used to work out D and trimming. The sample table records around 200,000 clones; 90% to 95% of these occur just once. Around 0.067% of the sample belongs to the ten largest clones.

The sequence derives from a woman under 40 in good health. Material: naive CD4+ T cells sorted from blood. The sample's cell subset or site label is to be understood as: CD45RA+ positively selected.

DNA sequence: TGTGCCAGCAGTGGACGGGGAGGCGAAAAACTGTTTTTT. Its protein product is CASSGRGGEKLFF. The rearranged chain carries TRBV5-5 and TRBJ1-4, with the D gene uncertain. The CDR1 and CDR2 encoded by the germline V gene (reference sequence) are SGHKS and YYEKEE. The CDR3 holds 13 amino acids from the cysteine to the phenylalanine. Of all the DNA, just the CDR3 is kept, 39 bases in frame from base 1. V and J lose 5 bases and 8 bases, and a span of 13 bases separates them.